This T cell receptor (beta chain) emerged from a study of blood T cell repertoires in COVID-19. On the study more broadly: In each case, the material was cDNA or gDNA derived from T cells, B-cell-depleted T cells, or PBMCs.

In terms of age and location, participants ranged from roughly 18 to 95 years and lived in about two dozen US areas. V lost 6 bases and J lost 6, with 9 bases in between. The CDR3 is 11 residues long. Germline assignment: CDR1 ENHRY and CDR2 SYGVKD. Profiling relied on immunoSEQ multiplex PCR, and the TCRdb table lists in-frame clones only, not all of them. The sample records just over 300,000 clones, approximately 90% being singletons. The sequenced material came from PBMCs or T cells enriched from blood (not recorded which). The J gene is TRBJ2-7, the V gene TRBV10-3; D perhaps matches TRBD2 (5 bases). The TCR comes from a young man who had recovered from COVID-19. Here the CDR3 reads CAIRDAGEQYF. CDR3 bases: TGTGCCATCAGGGATGCGGGCGAGCAGTACTTC.